This T cell receptor (beta chain) was sequenced for a study of shared clonotypes between healthy human individuals (dated by TCRdb to about 2020). Looking at the study overall: A couple of women and a few men aged 18 to 49 years were included in the cohort. To estimate repertoire size and how much clonotypes are shared between individuals, the study performed deep sequencing of blood TCR repertoires from roughly five healthy adults. For each donor, CD4 naive and CD4 memory were each given three plates, CD8 naive was given two plates, and CD8 memory was given one plate. Per donor, leukapheresis produced somewhere between about 0.8 and 9.5 billion PBMCs. Different laboratories and diverse techniques were used to prepare libraries and sequence TCR repertoires, to increase sequencing depth and limit assay-specific biases. Broader findings and caveats from the paper: Compared with non-shared clonotypes, the clonotypes found in all four sorted-subset donors had higher generation probabilities. Based on pairwise subsampling, the degree of clonotype sharing among donors was expected to be affected by sequencing depth. The genetic and exposure-history diversity represented was limited by the small number of donors. Across four donors, approximately 4.6% of naive CD4, roughly 3.5% of naive CD8, around 2.5% of memory CD4, and under 0.45% of memory CD8 clonotypes were shared. Rarefaction of sorted-subset datasets indicated incomplete sequencing despite the large sequencing depth. Sampling was limited to blood, and TCR repertoires in tissue likely differ from TCR repertoires in blood. Larger estimated clonotype richness was generally found for naive subsets than for memory subsets.

TCR CDR3 regions were amplified from genomic DNA by multiplex PCR using the deep immunoSEQ assay. Extracted genomic DNA from each cell subset was spread evenly across all wells of several immunoSEQ 96-well plates, with each plate serving as a replicate. Each replicate PCR for sorted subsets received around 210 ng genomic DNA, equal to tens of thousands of T cell genomes. The purified libraries were quantified using a Qubit 3.0 fluorometer, sized with a Bioanalyzer 2100, and then quantified again using the KAPA Library Quantification kit. Every immunoSEQ 96-well plate was sequenced on a dedicated single-read 150-cycle Illumina NextSeq 550 flow cell. For the original study's pipeline: The immunoSEQ output contained only junctional sequences without quality scores, so filtering could not match that applied to full-length reads. To assign V/J genes and CDR3, sequences were annotated using PyIR, a Python wrapper for IgBLAST v1.9, with IMGT germline references. Reads with weak V/J assignments (E-value above 1e-6), missing CDR3, stop codons, out-of-frame junctions, or ambiguous translated residues were removed. V3J clonotypes were defined as sequences sharing an identical inferred V gene, J gene, and CDR3 amino acid sequence. To compute the percentage overlap between repertoires, the number of shared unique clonotypes was divided by the size of the smaller repertoire. Three approaches were used to assess repertoire richness: RTK rarefaction, the Chao1 estimator, and Recon v2.1 estimates of unobserved clonotypes. For all TCRbeta clonotypes obtained by the gDNA method from a handful of donors, generation probabilities were computed with OLGA. TCRdb limited this immuneACCESS table to in-frame rearrangements with V and J called. A share of clones is missing; checked studies link under half to unresolved V genes, and the rest is unexplained. V and J calls and clone size are those listed in that table; D and trimming were worked out from the DNA. In all, the sample holds 2 million to 2.5 million clones, and 90% to 95% of those were seen once. About 0.39% of the sample goes to the ten largest clones.

Reading from cysteine to phenylalanine, the CDR3 counts 13 amino acids. Only the CDR3 DNA is retained, 39 bases long and in frame from the first base. V ends up 2 bases short and J 6 bases short, with an unmatched junction base count of 3. The CDR1 and CDR2 encoded by the germline V gene (reference sequence) are MNHEY and SMNVEV. The donors were healthy, HIV-negative adults who had no recently reported acute infections or vaccinations. Only Caucasian adults living in Nashville, Tennessee, USA were represented among the donors. CD4+ T cells were enriched through magnetic negative selection, after which naive cells were positively selected on CD45RA and the remaining negative fraction served as the memory subset. Blood was collected by leukapheresis, and PBMCs were isolated by Ficoll-Histopaque density gradient centrifugation and then cryopreserved in liquid nitrogen vapor phase. Purity and quantity of every magnetically sorted T cell population were checked by analytical flow cytometry. From each sorted fraction, genomic DNA was isolated and quantified by UV absorbance on a Nanodrop 2000c.

With regard to this clone: Its recognized antigen is unknown. No much larger clonotype is one base removed from it; base qualities were not supplied.

The TCR originated in a man younger than 35 in good health. Some clones in this sample may be carry-over from other donors' samples. The rearrangement combines TRBV27 with TRBJ1-2, with 7 bases aligning to TRBD1. Sequenced input: naive CD4+ T cells from PBMCs. The cell subset or site label, as the study defines it: CD45RA+ positively selected. The CDR3: CASSLDRVNGYTF. The DNA sequence is TGTGCCAGCAGTTTAGACAGGGTGAATGGCTACACCTTC.